The source of this T cell receptor (beta chain) is a study of shared clonotypes between healthy human individuals. Study observations and caveats: In contrast to clonotypes shared by all four donors, non-shared clonotypes had lower generation probabilities. It was only blood that was sampled, and tissue repertoires likely differ.

As for this clone: What it recognizes is unknown.

The germline V gene has CDR1 MNHNS and CDR2 SASEGT. Trimming stripped 1 base from V and 8 bases from J, with 6 bases between. This CDR3 is built from 12 residues. Deep level was the assay's run setting. The protocol was immunoSEQ multiplex PCR, while the TCRdb copy is restricted to in-frame clones and leaves out a portion. The sample contains fewer than 2.5 million clones, 93% of which appear only once. The origin of this receptor is a man aged 18-30 years in good health. Some clones in this sample may be carry-over from other donors' samples. Sequences were obtained from naive CD4+ T cells from PBMCs. Subset here: CD45RA+ positively selected. The V gene is TRBV6-1, the J gene TRBJ2-1; perhaps TRBD1 as D (5 bases). The CDR3 region is CASSEGGHEQFF. The CDR3 coding sequence is TGTGCCAGCAGTGAAGGGGGCCATGAGCAGTTCTTC.